Listed below are T cell receptor beta chains from one sample, sequenced in a study of radiotherapy plus CTLA-4 blockade in lung cancer. Clones were sequenced by immunoSEQ multiplex PCR, and TCRdb holds only the in-frame ones, with some missing. This table holds tens of thousands of clones, about 75% found once. This material consisted of peripheral blood, taken from a patient treated with radiotherapy plus ipilimumab. The source of these receptors is a human donor with non-small cell lung cancer who had stable disease on radiotherapy plus ipilimumab. Both conserved end residues are part of each CDR3. A D gene is named only where the DNA matches it firmly. Clone size appears in some rows only: once, few, many, or a class for an expanded clone.

>.|TRBJ2-5|TRBV19|.
TGTGCCAGTAGTACTCAGGGAGGAGAGACCCAGTACTTC
CASSTQGGETQYF
>few|TRBJ2-1|TRBV7-8|TRBD1
TGTGCCAGCAGCTCCGGGACAGACTATCAGTTCTTC
CASSSGTDYQFF
>.|TRBJ1-3|TRBV7-2|.
TGTGCCAGCAGCCATCCTGGAAACACCATATATTTT
CASSHPGNTIYF
>.|TRBJ2-3|TRBV7-3|TRBD2
TGTGCCAGCAGCTTAACCGGGACTAGTCATACGCAGTATTTT
CASSLTGTSHTQYF
>.|TRBJ1-5|TRBV28|.
TGTGCCAGCAGTTCCCCTGGAGGGGGGGTGACTTATAGCAATCAGCCCCAGCATTTT
CASSSPGGGVTYSNQPQHF
>.|TRBJ1-3|TRBV5-6|.
TGTGCCAGCAGCCTAGACAGGTCGGGAGGTGGAAACACCATATATTTT
CASSLDRSGGGNTIYF
>once|TRBJ1-5|TRBV7-2|.
TGTGCCAGCAGCCCCGGATCGGGGGGCAATCAGCCCCAGCATTTT
CASSPGSGGNQPQHF
>.|TRBJ2-5|TRBV5-6|TRBD1
TGTGCCAGCAGCTTTCCGACAGGGCTAAAAGAGACCCAGTACTTC
CASSFPTGLKETQYF
>.|TRBJ2-7|TRBV6-4|.
TGTGCCAGCAGTGACTGGGGCAGTCTCGAGCAGTACTTC
CASSDWGSLEQYF
>few|TRBJ1-1|TRBV27|.
TGTGCCAGCAGTTTAAAGGGGGTGAACACTGAAGCTTTCTTT
CASSLKGVNTEAFF
>.|TRBJ1-2|TRBV6-5|.
TGTGCCAGCAGTTCGCAGGGCGGCAGCTACACCTTC
CASSSQGGSYTF
>.|TRBJ1-6|TRBV9|.
TGTGCCAGCAGCGTAAACAGGGATTCACCCCTCCACTTT
CASSVNRDSPLHF
>.|TRBJ1-4|TRBV5-6|.
TGTGCCAGCAGCCCCCGGACGGGGGTCACTAATGAAAAACTGTTTTTT
CASSPRTGVTNEKLFF
>once|TRBJ1-2|TRBV5-4|.
TGTGCCAGCAGCTTGTACAGGAACTATGGCTACACCTTC
CASSLYRNYGYTF
>.|TRBJ1-2|TRBV5-8|TRBD1
TGTGCCAGCAGCTTAATAAGGCTGATTGGGGGACAGGGCTCTAACTATGGCTACACCTTC
CASSLIRLIGGQGSNYGYTF
>few|TRBJ1-2|TRBV4-3|.
TGCGCCAGCAGCCAAGGGGGGGGACAAAACTATGGCTACACCTTC
CASSQGGGQNYGYTF
>.|TRBJ2-1|TRBV5-1|.
TGCGCCAGCAGCTTGGCTCTTACTTACAATGAGCAGTTCTTC
CASSLALTYNEQFF